This TCR beta chain was captured by sequencing in a study of OX40 agonist ivuxolimab in advanced cancers. TCRdb's table, derived via immunoSEQ multiplex PCR, lists solely in-frame clones and lacks some. The repertoire has around 45,000 clones, about 80% of them found once; the top ten carry roughly 10%. Germline V lookup: CDR1 SGHTA, CDR2 FQGNSA. After removal of 5 bases from V and 7 bases from J, the junction contained 8 bases not matched to a gene. This CDR3 is built from 13 residues. The gene calls are TRBV7-2 and TRBJ2-7; TRBD1 matches at 7 bases. The sequence was collected from an adult with an advanced solid tumor such as melanoma, head and neck, liver or kidney cancer. This sample comprised CD4+ or CD8+ T cells sorted from blood, obtained in a trial of the OX40 agonist ivuxolimab. This CDR3 reads CASSTGQVAEQYF. The CDR3 DNA reads as TGTGCCAGCAGCACCGGACAGGTTGCAGAGCAGTACTTC.